This T cell receptor (beta chain) was sequenced in a study of beta chain features in type 1 diabetes. In the study overall: Patients did not differ from healthy donors in age, gender or cell yield. Findings and limits, study-wide: The study found moderately but significantly shorter TCRB CDR3s in all four CD4+ subsets of Type 1 diabetes patients. Sequencing the cDNA could make cells with high TCR expression show up more than they should. PCR may have favored shorter templates equally in patients and controls.

Of the isolated RNA, all was reverse transcribed, and so the sequenced material was expressed TCRB transcripts. The data were produced by immunoSEQ multiplex PCR, yet TCRdb's version contains in-frame clones alone and is incomplete. Of around 310,000 clones listed, roughly 14% are singletons. This clone was observed a few times. Its target is unknown. Germline V gene sequence: CDR1 SGDLS, CDR2 YYNGEE. The CDR3 is 14 residues long. Trimming removed 4 bases at V and 3 bases at J, with 13 bases between. This TCR was sampled from a woman aged 18-29 years with type 1 diabetes. Sequenced input: naive CD4+ T cells from blood. V gene TRBV9 combines with J gene TRBJ2-5; D possibly corresponds to TRBD2 (5 bases). The CDR3 bases are TGTGCCAGCAGCCCCCGGACTGGCGAAGAGACCCAGTACTTC. This codes for CASSPRTGEETQYF.